Below are 27 T cell receptor beta chains sequenced from a single sample in a study of response to subunit inactivated influenza vaccine. TCRdb processed the RT-PCR reads anew with MiXCR; each CDR3 protein has one entry. The data contain roughly 500,000 distinct CDR3 sequences, approximately 15% of them singletons. The sequencing here drew on CD4+ T cells sorted from PBMCs, taken about 23 months after vaccination. Receptor source: a man between 50 and 70 years old who received an inactivated influenza vaccine.

This clonotype was detected many times. The rearrangement uses TRBV4-3 and TRBJ2-3, with TRBD2 matching 9 bases. Per germline, CDR1 LGHNA and CDR2 YSLEER. Trimming took 0 bases from V and 4 from J; bases not matched to a gene: 5. There are 16 residues in the CDR3. The CDR3 sequence is CASSQDLRGGSDTQYF. The DNA for the CDR3 is TGCGCCAGCAGCCAAGATTTGCGGGGGGGATCAGATACGCAGTATTTT.

This clonotype was detected only a few times. V and J are TRBV29-1 and TRBJ1-1; 7 bases agree with TRBD1. CDR3 length: 13 residues. Germline loops: CDR1 SQVTM, CDR2 ANQGSEA. V trimming: 6 bases; J trimming: 2 bases; junction bases outside the gene matches: 6. The CDR3 nucleotides are TGCAGCGTGATCGGACAGGTTAACACTGAAGCTTTCTTT. As protein: CSVIGQVNTEAFF.

CDR3 residues: CATSIAGAYNEQFF. The CDR3 DNA reads TGTGCCACCAGTATAGCGGGAGCCTACAATGAGCAGTTCTTC. The chain couples TRBV24-1 to TRBJ2-1; 9 positions agree with TRBD2. CDR1 KGHDR and CDR2 SFDVKD come from the germline V gene. V lost 6 bases to trimming and J lost 2 bases; unmatched junction nucleotides: 1. This CDR3 spans 14 amino acids.

This clonotype came up a few times. The chain has TRBV3-1 and TRBJ2-7; D is unclear. Between the trimmed V and J ends, which lost 0 bases and 1 base, there was a span of 7 bases. The length of the CDR3 is 14 residues. CDR1 is LGHDT, CDR2 YNNKEL, per germline (reference sequence). The CDR3 DNA reads as TGTGCCAGCAGCCAAGAAGGCTGGTCCTACGAGCAGTACTTC. Amino acids: CASSQEGWSYEQYF.

V usage is TRBV20-1 and J usage is TRBJ2-7; TRBD1 matches 11 bases. The germline V gene has CDR1 DFQATT and CDR2 SNEGSKA (reference sequence). The CDR3 is 13 residues long. CDR3 sequence: CSRAGTGGYEQYF. The CDR3 coding sequence is TGCAGCCGAGCCGGGACAGGGGGCTACGAGCAGTACTTC.

There are many counts of this clonotype. This chain joins TRBV10-3 and TRBJ2-7, with D tentatively TRBD1 (5 bases). Germline loops: CDR1 ENHRY, CDR2 SYGVKD. V lost 3 bases and J 0 bases, leaving 12 bases between the germline ends. CDR3 length: 15 amino acids. The CDR3 is CAISELGQGSYEQYF. In DNA, the CDR3 is TGTGCCATCAGTGAATTGGGGCAGGGCTCCTACGAGCAGTACTTC.

The gene calls are TRBV5-1 and TRBJ2-5; no reliable D call. The CDR3 contains 13 residues. Germline lookup yields CDR1 SGHRS and CDR2 YFSETQ. V gave up 1 base and J gave up 5 bases, with 9 bases separating them. This CDR3 reads CASSLTSGETQYF. Written as DNA, the CDR3 is TGCGCCAGCAGCTTGACCAGTGGCGAGACCCAGTACTTC.

This clonotype showed up many times. The chain joins TRBV4-3 to TRBJ2-5; TRBD2 aligns across 10 bases. Unmatched junction bases numbered 11, after V lost 0 bases and J lost 7 bases. Germline V lookup: CDR1 LGHNA, CDR2 YSLEER. The CDR3 spans 17 residues. The CDR3 loop is CASSQDPRTSGLGTQYF. CDR3 sequence (DNA): TGCGCCAGCAGCCAAGATCCCCGGACTAGCGGCTTGGGGACCCAGTACTTC.

The chain combines TRBV7-8 with TRBJ2-3; maybe TRBD2 (5 bases). The V gene's germline CDR1 is SGHVS and CDR2 FQNEAQ. The V end lost 3 bases, the J end lost 2 bases, and 15 bases lay between the germline ends. This CDR3 spans 16 amino acids. Written as DNA, the CDR3 is TGTGCCAGCAGCTTTAGGAGGATAGCGATCACAGATACGCAGTATTTT. Amino acid sequence: CASSFRRIAITDTQYF.

This clonotype was observed a single time. V is TRBV13 and J is TRBJ1-1; TRBD1 agrees at 8 bases. The length of the CDR3 is 15 residues. The V segment lost 2 bases and the J segment 4 bases; nucleotides outside the gene matches: 6. Germline CDR1 and CDR2: PRHDT and FYEKMQ (reference sequence). CDR3 nucleotide sequence: TGTGCCAGCAGCTTATATCGGCAGGGGGCCACTGAAGCTTTCTTT. Translating gives CASSLYRQGATEAFF.

The chain couples TRBV11-3 to TRBJ1-1; D unresolved. V gave up 1 base and J gave up 5 bases, with 8 bases separating them. Germline V gene lookup returns CDR1 SGHNT and CDR2 YENEEA. This CDR3 has 13 residues. The CDR3 here is CASSLGIRTEAFF. The CDR3 bases are TGTGCCAGCAGCTTAGGGATCCGGACTGAAGCTTTCTTT. The full variable domain, in which reference TRBV11-3 and TRBJ1-1 provide the parts outside the CDR3, is EAGVVQSPRYKIIEKKQPVAFWCNPISGHNTLYWYLQNLGQGPELLIRYENEEAVDDSQLPKDRFSAERLKGVDSTLKIQPAELGDSAVYLCASSLGIRTEAFFGQGTRLTVV.

Many counts were recorded for this clonotype. The chain links TRBV5-5 to TRBJ2-7, with no clear D. This CDR3 has 14 residues. V dropped 5 bases and J dropped 2 bases, with 14 bases sitting between them. The V gene's germline CDR1 is SGHKS and CDR2 YYEKEE (reference sequence). The CDR3 bases are TGTGCCAGCAGGCCCGACCCAGGTCCCTACGAGCAGTACTTC. Encoded protein: CASRPDPGPYEQYF.

This clonotype was detected only a few times. The rearrangement uses TRBV20-1 and TRBJ2-3, with TRBD2 matching over 12 bases. V lost 6 bases to trimming and J lost 7 bases; unmatched junction nucleotides: 8. Germline lookup yields CDR1 DFQATT and CDR2 SNEGSKA (reference sequence). The length of the CDR3 is 14 residues. CDR3 in amino acids: CSARPTSGSYTQYF. The CDR3, as DNA: TGCAGTGCGCGCCCGACTAGCGGGAGTTATACGCAGTATTTT.

This clonotype was found many times. The genes are TRBV5-5 and TRBJ2-3, with D unresolved. The V end was cut by 5 bases, the J end by 2 bases, with 15 bases between. The CDR3 contains 15 residues. Per germline, CDR1 SGHKS and CDR2 YYEKEE (reference sequence). The CDR3 spells CASSQSTRHTDTQYF. CDR3 nucleotides: TGTGCCAGCAGTCAATCGACACGCCACACAGATACGCAGTATTTT.

The gene calls are TRBV3-1 and TRBJ2-1; no reliable D call. The V gene lost 0 bases and the J gene lost 7 bases, with 19 bases spanning the gap. The V gene's germline CDR1 is LGHDT and CDR2 YNNKEL (reference sequence). The CDR3 runs 17 residues. The CDR3 region has the DNA TGTGCCAGCAGCCAAGATCTCGGGTCTTGGAACGTGAATGAGCAGTTCTTC. It translates to CASSQDLGSWNVNEQFF.

The chain links TRBV14 to TRBJ1-6; 10 nucleotides align to TRBD1. Germline V gene sequence: CDR1 SGHDN, CDR2 FVKESK. The CDR3 consists of 18 residues. The junction had 14 bases not matched to a gene; V was cut back by 3 bases and J by 9 bases. This CDR3 is CASSQRPPHGTGASPLHF. Written as DNA, the CDR3 is TGTGCCAGCAGCCAGAGGCCCCCACACGGGACAGGGGCTTCACCCCTCCACTTT.

V usage is TRBV6-6 and J usage is TRBJ1-1, with D maybe TRBD1 (5 bases). Germline loops: CDR1 MNHNY, CDR2 SVGAGI (reference sequence). V was trimmed by 6 bases and J by 5 bases, leaving 10 bases between them. The CDR3 spans 12 residues. CDR3 sequence: CASRKTDTEAFF. The CDR3 nucleotides are TGTGCCAGCAGAAAGACAGATACTGAAGCTTTCTTT.

V and J are TRBV3-1 and TRBJ2-1; D is possibly TRBD2 (6 bases). There are 15 residues in the CDR3. Germline CDR1 and CDR2: LGHDT and YNNKEL (reference sequence). The V and J ends lost 3 bases and 7 bases respectively, with 16 bases between them. The CDR3 protein is CASSQASLSGNEQFF. The CDR3 DNA follows: TGTGCCAGCAGCCAGGCCTCTCTTAGCGGTAATGAGCAGTTCTTC.

This clonotype occurred once. The chain links TRBV15 to TRBJ2-1; D may be TRBD2 (6 bases). Germline CDR1 and CDR2: LNHNV and YYDKDF (reference sequence). V was shortened by 0 bases and J by 0 bases, with 9 bases between the two germline ends. The CDR3 length is 16 residues. CDR3 sequence reads: CATSRDRGSSYNEQFF. The DNA for the CDR3 is TGTGCCACCAGCAGAGATCGGGGGAGCTCCTACAATGAGCAGTTCTTC.

This clonotype appeared many times. V gene TRBV24-1 combines with J gene TRBJ2-6; 11 bases fit TRBD1. CDR1 KGHDR and CDR2 SFDVKD come from the germline V gene. The CDR3 runs to 19 residues. The junction had 7 bases not matched to a gene; V was cut back by 4 bases and J by 0 bases. CDR3 DNA: TGTGCCACCAGTGAAGCCGGGACAGGGGGTGTCTCTGGGGCCAACGTCCTGACTTTC. It encodes CATSEAGTGGVSGANVLTF.

There are a few counts of this clonotype. V usage is TRBV5-6 and J usage is TRBJ2-7; D unresolved. CDR3 length: 13 amino acids. Germline CDR1 and CDR2: SGHDT and YYEEEE. The V end was cut by 4 bases, the J end by 0 bases, with 8 bases between. In DNA form, the CDR3 reads TGTGCCAGCAGCCACTTCGACTCCTACGAGCAGTACTTC. Translating it yields CASSHFDSYEQYF.

This sequence joins TRBV3-1 and TRBJ1-3; D not certain. The CDR3 has 14 amino acids. The germline gives CDR1 LGHDT, CDR2 YNNKEL (reference sequence). Trimming took 2 bases from V and 0 from J, leaving 5 bases between them. The CDR3 coding sequence is TGTGCCAGCAGCCAACAAGACTCTGGAAACACCATATATTTT. Protein product: CASSQQDSGNTIYF.

The chain combines TRBV2 with TRBJ1-5; 9 nucleotides align to TRBD1. Trimming removed 6 bases from V and 7 bases from J; junction bases left unmatched: 7. The CDR3 spans 14 residues. Germline CDR1 reads SNHLY; CDR2 reads FYNNEI. This CDR3 is CASRVGQGMQPQHF. The CDR3 nucleotides are TGTGCCAGCAGGGTGGGACAGGGTATGCAGCCCCAGCATTTT.

This clonotype was seen ten or more times. The chain employs TRBV24-1 and TRBJ1-5; 10 nucleotides line up with TRBD1. CDR1 and CDR2 (germline): KGHDR, SFDVKD. The junction had 1 base not matched to a gene; V was cut back by 10 bases and J by 2 bases. The CDR3 contains 13 residues. CDR3 protein: CATGQGGNQPQHF. DNA of the CDR3: TGTGCCACAGGACAGGGGGGCAATCAGCCCCAGCATTTT.

This clonotype was observed a few times. The chain employs TRBV5-1 and TRBJ2-3, with 10 bases that match TRBD2. Germline trimming cut 2 bases from V and 4 bases from J; bases unmatched to any gene: 7. Germline-derived CDR1 and CDR2 are SGHRS and YFSETQ. This CDR3 has 16 amino acids. The chain's CDR3 is CASSLLASGSSDTQYF. The CDR3 region has the DNA TGCGCCAGCAGCTTACTCGCTAGCGGGAGTTCAGATACGCAGTATTTT.

The chain combines TRBV29-1 with TRBJ2-2, with D hard to call. The V gene lost 7 bases and the J gene lost 6 bases, with 9 bases spanning the gap. The CDR3 loop spans 11 amino acids. Per the germline V gene, CDR1 is SQVTM and CDR2 is ANQGSEA. The CDR3 bases are TGCAGCGCCACTTATGCCGGGGAGCTGTTTTTT. Protein: CSATYAGELFF.

The chain employs TRBV6-2 or TRBV6-3 and TRBJ2-3; 10 nucleotides agree with TRBD1. Losses at the gene ends were 4 bases for V and 6 bases for J; bases not matched to a gene: 7. The CDR3 runs to 15 residues. CDR1 is MNHEY and CDR2 is SVGEGT in the germline V gene. CDR3: CASSFRDRGFDTQYF. The CDR3 nucleotides read TGTGCCAGCAGTTTCCGGGACAGGGGTTTTGATACGCAGTATTTT.